A single sample gave rise to the 7 T cell receptor beta chains below, sequenced in a study of CD8+ T cells in alopecia areata. The authors extracted RNA and reverse transcribed it into cDNA as the sequencing template. The data were produced by immunoSEQ multiplex PCR, yet TCRdb's version contains in-frame clones alone and is incomplete. Found here are around 160,000 clones, around 86% of them singletons; the top ten hold around 16%. The material was CD8+ T cells sorted from blood, obtained at week 0. The source is a human donor with alopecia areata.

This chain connects TRBV10-3 to TRBJ2-3; TRBD2 matches 7 bases. The trim removed 5 bases at V and 2 bases at J, leaving 4 bases unmatched. The CDR3 length is 14 residues. The V gene's germline CDR1 is ENHRY and CDR2 SYGVKD. The CDR3 region has the DNA TGTGCCATCAGTTCCGGGACTACCACAGATACGCAGTATTTT. Translated, it gives CAISSGTTTDTQYF.

V is TRBV2 and J is TRBJ1-1; TRBD1 matches 7 bases. Germline assignment: CDR1 SNHLY and CDR2 FYNNEI. The ends lost 6 bases at V and 4 bases at J; junction bases unmatched: 8. The CDR3 loop spans 14 amino acids. The CDR3: CASSPGQAVTEAFF. As DNA, the CDR3 is TGTGCCAGCAGCCCAGGACAGGCAGTCACTGAAGCTTTCTTT. Supplemented by reference TRBV2 and TRBJ1-1, the full variable domain reads EPEVTQTPSHQVTQMGQEVILRCVPISNHLYFYWYRQILGQKVEFLVSFYNNEISEKSEIFDDQFSVERPDGSNFTLKIRSTKLEDSAMYFCASSPGQAVTEAFFGQGTRLTVV.

V is TRBV30 and J is TRBJ2-7, with D possibly being TRBD1 (5 bases). V lost 5 bases and J lost 1, with 15 bases in between. Germline V gene lookup returns CDR1 GTSNPN and CDR2 SVGIG (reference sequence). The CDR3 spans 14 residues. CDR3 sequence: CAWGNRRVSYEQYF. The CDR3, as DNA: TGTGCCTGGGGGAACAGGCGTGTGTCCTACGAGCAGTACTTC.

This chain uses TRBV29-1 with TRBJ2-7; tentatively, D is TRBD1 (6 bases). The CDR3 is 15 amino acids. V was shortened by 4 bases and J by 0 bases, with 16 bases between the two germline ends. Per germline, CDR1 SQVTM and CDR2 ANQGSEA. In DNA form, the CDR3 reads TGCAGCGTTGGAGAAGGTGGGACAACCTCCTACGAGCAGTACTTC. Residues: CSVGEGGTTSYEQYF.

The V and J genes are TRBV19 and TRBJ2-1, with D possibly TRBD1 on 7 matching bases. Germline V gene data show CDR1 as LNHDA and CDR2 as SQIVND (reference sequence). This CDR3 contains 14 residues. The V end lost 11 bases, the J end lost 8 bases, and 22 bases lay between the germline ends. The CDR3 bases are TGTGCCCCCACTGGAGGGGGCAGGAGGGATGAGCAGTTCTTC. This codes for CAPTGGGRRDEQFF.

The chain uses TRBV7-9 and TRBJ1-2, with D unclear. The germline V and J ends were trimmed by 5 bases and 4 bases, with 8 bases remaining between them. Looked up from germline, CDR1 is SEHNR and CDR2 is FQNEAQ (reference sequence). The CDR3 covers 12 residues. The DNA for the CDR3 is TGTGCCAGCAGCGACGAGGGCTATGGCTACACCTTC. Translated: CASSDEGYGYTF.

This rearrangement joins TRBV9 to TRBJ2-7, with 7 bases that match TRBD2. The CDR3 sequence is 15 residues long. The trim removed 4 bases at V and 5 bases at J, leaving 12 bases unmatched. The germline V gene has CDR1 SGDLS and CDR2 YYNGEE. CDR3 sequence reads: CASSPRGGDVDEQYF. The CDR3 DNA is TGTGCCAGCAGCCCGAGGGGAGGGGATGTTGACGAGCAGTACTTC. Variable domain in full (rest from reference TRBV9 and TRBJ2-7): DSGVTQTPKHLITATGQRVTLRCSPRSGDLSVYWYQQSLDQGLQFLIQYYNGEERAKGNILERFSAQQFPDLHSELNLSSLELGDSALYFCASSPRGGDVDEQYFGPGTRLTVT.